The clone carrying this TCR beta chain was seen more than once but under ten times. The antigen remains unidentified. Every patient was untreated before thyroid surgery. Under the authors' procedure: To classify distant metastasis in papillary thyroid cancer, a model was built from CDR3 differences across clinicopathological groups. TCRdb re-analyzed the PCR reads through MiXCR. In this record, the V and J calls reflect TCRdb's handling and not the investigators' own analysis. The table shows 30,000 to 35,000 clones, with almost 30% occurring only once. These data belong to a study of metastatic and nonmetastatic thyroid tumors. The wider study: A comparison of repertoires was made across blood and tumor or nodule tissue from malignant and benign thyroid patients.

This CDR3 contains 13 residues. The ends were cut back, 3 bases at V and 4 bases at J, with 7 bases in the middle. Study findings and constraints: Patients with malignant thyroid tumors reportedly had significantly higher TCR beta diversity than those with benign nodules, in blood and tumor.

The chain carries TRBV12-3 or TRBV12-4 and TRBJ2-1; a possible D gene is TRBD2 (5 bases). The source of this sequence is a female donor with papillary thyroid cancer or a benign thyroid nodule (not recorded which). Some clones in this sample may be carry-over from other donors' samples. Sequencing used blood. CDR3 sequence reads: CASSFPGYNEQFF. The CDR3 DNA sequence: TGTGCCAGCAGTTTCCCGGGGTACAATGAGCAGTTCTTC.